This is a list of T cell receptor beta chains from one sample in a study of blood T cell repertoires in COVID-19. Profiling relied on immunoSEQ multiplex PCR, and the TCRdb table lists in-frame clones only, not all of them. The sample contains 26,000 or so clones, over 75% of which appear only once. The sample consisted of peripheral blood. The receptors here all came from a human donor in a cohort sampled during active COVID-19. The donor label of this sample is uncertain. Both conserved end residues are part of each CDR3. Fields, in order: clone size, D gene, V gene, J gene, CDR3 protein, CDR3 DNA. D genes are given only for firm matches. Rows give clone size only sometimes, using once, few, many, or a class for an expanded clone.

>few|TRBD1|TRBV19|TRBJ1-2
CASSPRGQGNGYTF
TGTGCCAGTAGTCCCCGGGGACAGGGGAATGGCTACACCTTC
>.|.|TRBV5-6|TRBJ1-5
CASSLRDQPQHF
TGTGCCAGCAGCTTGCGGGATCAGCCCCAGCATTTT
>.|.|TRBV2|TRBJ1-4
CASLGLRTDEKLFF
TGTGCCAGCTTGGGGCTTCGGACGGATGAAAAACTGTTTTTT
>.|TRBD2|TRBV10-3|TRBJ2-1
CAISESRGGRNEQFF
TGTGCCATCAGTGAGTCGCGGGGAGGGCGCAATGAGCAGTTCTTC
>.|.|TRBV11-1|TRBJ2-7
CASSLVGITSSYEQYF
TGTGCCAGCAGCTTAGTCGGGATCACAAGCTCCTACGAGCAGTACTTC
>.|TRBD1|TRBV6-1|TRBJ2-1
CASSDGTGVYNEQFF
TGTGCCAGCAGTGACGGGACAGGGGTGTACAATGAGCAGTTCTTC
>.|TRBD1|TRBV7-3|TRBJ2-1
CASSFGTGSYNEQFF
TGTGCCAGCAGCTTTGGGACAGGATCCTACAATGAGCAGTTCTTC
>.|TRBD1|TRBV18|TRBJ2-2
CASSTDRSTGELFF
TGTGCCAGCTCAACGGACAGGTCAACCGGGGAGCTGTTTTTT
>.|TRBD1|TRBV6-1|TRBJ2-5
CASREGTVQETQYF
TGTGCCAGCAGGGAAGGGACAGTTCAAGAGACCCAGTACTTC
>.|.|TRBV6-1|TRBJ2-7
CASSEVGTISSYEQYF
TGTGCCAGCAGTGAAGTAGGGACAATTAGCTCCTACGAGCAGTACTTC
>few|.|TRBV20-1|TRBJ2-1
CSASDNEQFF
TGCAGTGCTAGCGACAATGAGCAGTTCTTC
>.|TRBD2|TRBV2|TRBJ2-2
CASTRASGGNTGELFF
TGTGCCAGCACCAGGGCTAGCGGGGGAAACACCGGGGAGCTGTTTTTT
>once|.|TRBV30|TRBJ1-1
CAWAGRTEAFF
TGTGCCTGGGCGGGACGCACTGAAGCTTTCTTT
>.|.|TRBV19|TRBJ1-3
CASKWPGRNTIYF
TGTGCCAGTAAATGGCCAGGGAGAAACACCATATATTTT
>.|TRBD1|TRBV3-1/TRBV3-2|TRBJ2-1
CASSPGQGGNEQFF
TGTGCCAGCAGCCCGGGACAGGGAGGCAATGAGCAGTTCTTC
>.|TRBD1|TRBV19|TRBJ1-5
CASSIFQGGNQPQHF
TGTGCCAGTAGTATTTTTCAGGGGGGTAATCAGCCCCAGCATTTT
>few|.|TRBV13|TRBJ1-6
CASSLALGSSNSPLHF
TGTGCCAGCAGCTTAGCCCTTGGCAGTTCTAATTCACCCCTCCACTTT
>.|.|TRBV7-9|TRBJ2-2
CASTPGGGDTGELFF
TGTGCCAGCACCCCCGGAGGAGGGGACACCGGGGAGCTGTTTTTT
>.|.|TRBV14|TRBJ2-7
CASSQPGETYEQYF
TGTGCCAGCAGCCAACCAGGGGAGACCTACGAGCAGTACTTC
>.|TRBD2|TRBV18|TRBJ2-5
CASSPSSGGAQGETQYF
TGTGCCAGCTCACCGTCCAGCGGGGGGGCTCAGGGAGAGACCCAGTACTTC
>.|TRBD2|TRBV9|TRBJ2-5
CASSVSSGGRETQYF
TGTGCCAGCAGCGTTTCTAGCGGGGGGCGAGAGACCCAGTACTTC
>.|TRBD1|TRBV6-2/TRBV6-3|TRBJ1-1
CASSPDRVHVGTEAFF
TGTGCCAGCAGCCCAGACAGGGTCCACGTGGGAACTGAAGCTTTCTTT
>.|.|TRBV18|TRBJ1-1
CASSPPGTALGNTEAFF
TGTGCCAGCTCACCACCGGGCACAGCCTTGGGGAACACTGAAGCTTTCTTT
>.|.|TRBV5-5|TRBJ2-3
CASSMGGGVGTDTQYF
TGTGCCAGCAGCATGGGAGGCGGGGTCGGCACAGATACGCAGTATTTT
>.|.|TRBV5-1|TRBJ1-2
CASSPDRNYGYTF
TGCGCCAGCAGCCCGGACAGAAACTATGGCTACACCTTC
>.|TRBD1|TRBV7-2|TRBJ2-2
CASSLWTGKGTGELFF
TGTGCCAGCAGCTTATGGACAGGGAAAGGCACCGGGGAGCTGTTTTTT
>.|TRBD2|TRBV6-5|TRBJ2-5
CASSRGLGETQYF
TGTGCCAGCAGTCGGGGACTAGGAGAGACCCAGTACTTC
>once|TRBD1|TRBV5-4|TRBJ2-1
CASSFRTGASEQFF
TGTGCCAGCAGCTTCCGGACAGGGGCGAGTGAGCAGTTCTTC
>.|.|TRBV27|TRBJ1-2
CASSLSAVLTNYGYTF
TGTGCCAGCAGTTTAAGTGCCGTGCTAACTAACTATGGCTACACCTTC
>.|TRBD2|TRBV9|TRBJ2-3
CASSVDPGGGATDTQYF
TGTGCCAGCAGCGTAGATCCCGGCGGGGGGGCAACAGATACGCAGTATTTT
>.|.|TRBV10-3|TRBJ2-7
CAISEGETLYEQYF
TGTGCCATCAGTGAGGGGGAGACACTGTACGAGCAGTACTTC
>.|.|TRBV6-6|TRBJ1-6
CASSRSYAGGSPLHF
TGTGCCAGCAGCAGAAGTTACGCGGGGGGATCACCCCTCCACTTT
>.|.|TRBV11-1|TRBJ2-2
CASSSDRVNTGELFF
TGTGCCAGCAGCTCGGACAGAGTGAACACCGGGGAGCTGTTTTTT
>.|TRBD1|TRBV6-6|TRBJ1-1
CASKGQGNTEAFF
TGTGCCAGCAAGGGACAGGGGAACACTGAAGCTTTCTTT
>.|TRBD2|TRBV7-7|TRBJ2-2
CASSLVAGGKAGELFF
TGTGCTAGCAGCCTCGTAGCGGGGGGGAAGGCCGGGGAGCTGTTTTTT
>.|TRBD1|TRBV9|TRBJ2-2
CASSPRTGGDGELFF
TGTGCCAGCAGCCCCCGGACAGGGGGAGACGGGGAGCTGTTTTTT
>.|.|TRBV5-1|TRBJ2-1
CASSIPSGGLQNEQFF
TGCGCCAGCAGCATCCCCTCGGGGGGCCTCCAGAATGAGCAGTTCTTC